This T cell receptor beta chain was sequenced during a study of T-cell memory formation after mild COVID-19. Across the whole study: There were largely donor-specific TCR clusters.

V dropped 2 bases and J dropped 3; count of bases not matched to a gene: 13. The CDR3 is 17 amino acids. Germline V gives CDR1 SGHRS, CDR2 YFSETQ. TCRdb re-called the 5' RACE reads through MiXCR, storing one row per CDR3 protein. The sample contains approximately 210,000 distinct CDR3 sequences, roughly 30% of which appear only once. The rearrangement uses TRBV5-1 and TRBJ1-2; 7 nucleotides align to TRBD1. Sequencing was done on a sample of PBMCs or a T cell subset sorted from them (not recorded which). The TCR sequence derives from an adult woman who had mild COVID-19 (a few samples of this study predate the infection). Cell type and time point are not known. The CDR3 here is CASSLGLGQVGYYGYTF. The CDR3 nucleotides are TGCGCCAGCAGCTTAGGGCTAGGACAGGTCGGGTACTATGGCTACACCTTC. Complete variable domain (other parts from reference TRBV5-1 and TRBJ1-2): KAGVTQTPRYLIKTRGQQVTLSCSPISGHRSVSWYQQTPGQGLQFLFEYFSETQRNKGNFPGRFSGRQFSNSRSEMNVSTLELGDSALYLCASSLGLGQVGYYGYTFGSGTRLTVV.